Each of the 11 T cell receptor beta chains below was sequenced from the same sample in a study of blood T cell repertoires in COVID-19. Profiled with immunoSEQ multiplex PCR; TCRdb holds only in-frame clones, not every one. The sample lists 170,000 or so clones, 90% occurring once. The sample consisted of peripheral blood. These receptors were collected from a man between 50 and 59 years old with acute or convalescent COVID-19.

The chain employs TRBV30 and TRBJ2-3; 8 positions agree with TRBD1. The germline gives CDR1 GTSNPN, CDR2 SVGIG (reference sequence). The trim removed 4 bases at V and 3 bases at J, leaving 6 bases unmatched. The CDR3 spans 14 residues. The CDR3 spells CAWNRGESTDTQYF. The CDR3 DNA reads TGTGCCTGGAACAGGGGGGAGAGTACAGATACGCAGTATTTT.

The chain links TRBV9 to TRBJ2-3, with D maybe TRBD1 (6 bases). The V gene lost 0 bases and the J gene lost 0 bases, with 20 bases spanning the gap. CDR1 is SGDLS and CDR2 is YYNGEE in the germline V gene. This CDR3 has 19 residues. For the CDR3, the DNA is TGTGCCAGCAGCGTAGCCGACAGGTGGAAGAGATCTAGCACAGATACGCAGTATTTT. Translation: CASSVADRWKRSSTDTQYF.

This chain uses TRBV28 with TRBJ1-2; 7 nucleotides match TRBD1. The germline CDR1 and CDR2 sequences are MDHEN and SYDVKM. This CDR3 has 17 residues. Trimming removed 5 bases from V and 4 bases from J; junction bases left unmatched: 16. The CDR3 bases are TGTGCCAGCAGTCCACCGGGACAGAGAACCGTACTCTATGGCTACACCTTC. Translated: CASSPPGQRTVLYGYTF.

The chain uses TRBV6-1 and TRBJ2-7, with 7 bases fitting TRBD2. Germline V lookup: CDR1 MNHNS, CDR2 SASEGT. There are 18 residues in the CDR3. After removal of 4 bases from V and 4 bases from J, the junction contained 19 bases not matched to a gene. Written as DNA, the CDR3 is TGTGCCAGCAGTGGTCCAGCCAGCGGGAAAGCCCGAATGTACGAGCAGTACTTC. It yields the protein CASSGPASGKARMYEQYF.

This clone was detected only a few times. The chain couples TRBV9 to TRBJ1-2; 9 nucleotides line up with TRBD1. This CDR3 has 15 amino acids. Looked up from germline, CDR1 is SGDLS and CDR2 is YYNGEE. The trim removed 3 bases at V and 0 bases at J, leaving 3 bases unmatched. In DNA form, the CDR3 reads TGTGCCAGCAGCGGGGGGACAGGGCCTAACTATGGCTACACCTTC. It yields the protein CASSGGTGPNYGYTF. The full variable domain, rest sourced from reference TRBV9 and TRBJ1-2, is DSGVTQTPKHLITATGQRVTLRCSPRSGDLSVYWYQQSLDQGLQFLIQYYNGEERAKGNILERFSAQQFPDLHSELNLSSLELGDSALYFCASSGGTGPNYGYTFGSGTRLTVV.

V and J are TRBV27 and TRBJ2-3; D may be TRBD1 (5 bases). This CDR3 has 15 amino acids. V shed 2 bases and J shed 3 bases, with 12 bases lying between them. Germline CDR1 is MNHEY and CDR2 is SMNVEV (reference sequence). CDR3 in DNA: TGTGCCAGCAGTTTACTACAGGTTGGGACAGATACGCAGTATTTT. Residues: CASSLLQVGTDTQYF.

V and J are TRBV30 and TRBJ1-5; D gene ambiguous. Trimming removed 3 bases at V and 11 bases at J, with 17 bases between. CDR1 and CDR2 (germline): GTSNPN, SVGIG (reference sequence). The CDR3 is 13 amino acids. The CDR3 DNA reads as TGTGCCTGGAGGGAGCCATTCTACCCGACCCAGCATTTT. Translating gives CAWREPFYPTQHF.

This clone was seen just once. The chain joins TRBV5-1 to TRBJ2-2; 9 bases align to TRBD2. This CDR3 contains 18 residues. Germline lookup yields CDR1 SGHRS and CDR2 YFSETQ. J was trimmed by 5 bases and V by 4 bases; bases with no gene match: 15. DNA for the CDR3: TGCGCCAGCAGCAACGGACTAGCGCCCCAATTGGATACCGGGGAGCTGTTTTTT. Encoded protein: CASSNGLAPQLDTGELFF.

The genes are TRBV14 and TRBJ2-1, with 9 bases aligning to TRBD2. In germline, CDR1 is SGHDN, CDR2 FVKESK. The CDR3 is made up of 17 amino acids. After removal of 4 bases from V and 7 bases from J, the junction contained 14 bases not matched to a gene. The CDR3 bases are TGTGCCAGCAGCCCCAGGGGCGGCGGGGGGGCAAGGAATGAGCAGTTCTTC. The encoded protein is CASSPRGGGGARNEQFF. The whole variable domain, remainder taken from reference TRBV14 and TRBJ2-1, is EAGVTQFPSHSVIEKGQTVTLRCDPISGHDNLYWYRRVMGKEIKFLLHFVKESKQDESGMPNNRFLAERTGGTYSTLKVQPAELEDSGVYFCASSPRGGGGARNEQFFGPGTRLTVL.

CDR3 DNA sequence: TGTGCCAGCAGAACCAGCGCCGGGACAGGGGCCTATGGCTACACCTTC. Its translation: CASRTSAGTGAYGYTF. The chain employs TRBV3-1 (or the pseudogene TRBV3-2) and TRBJ1-2; TRBD1 matches at 10 bases. CDR3 length: 16 residues. CDR1 is LGHDT and CDR2 is YNNKEL in the germline V gene (reference sequence). The trim removed 6 bases at V and 4 bases at J, leaving 11 bases unmatched.

This clone has more than one count but fewer than ten. The chain links TRBV5-6 to TRBJ2-7, with a weak D call TRBD1 (6 bases). The CDR3 spans 15 residues. The V end lost 0 bases, the J end lost 5 bases, and 15 bases lay between the germline ends. Germline loops: CDR1 SGHDT, CDR2 YYEEEE. The CDR3 DNA reads TGTGCCAGCAGCTTGGTGCAGGGGATCTTCGACGAGCAGTACTTC. Translation gives CASSLVQGIFDEQYF.